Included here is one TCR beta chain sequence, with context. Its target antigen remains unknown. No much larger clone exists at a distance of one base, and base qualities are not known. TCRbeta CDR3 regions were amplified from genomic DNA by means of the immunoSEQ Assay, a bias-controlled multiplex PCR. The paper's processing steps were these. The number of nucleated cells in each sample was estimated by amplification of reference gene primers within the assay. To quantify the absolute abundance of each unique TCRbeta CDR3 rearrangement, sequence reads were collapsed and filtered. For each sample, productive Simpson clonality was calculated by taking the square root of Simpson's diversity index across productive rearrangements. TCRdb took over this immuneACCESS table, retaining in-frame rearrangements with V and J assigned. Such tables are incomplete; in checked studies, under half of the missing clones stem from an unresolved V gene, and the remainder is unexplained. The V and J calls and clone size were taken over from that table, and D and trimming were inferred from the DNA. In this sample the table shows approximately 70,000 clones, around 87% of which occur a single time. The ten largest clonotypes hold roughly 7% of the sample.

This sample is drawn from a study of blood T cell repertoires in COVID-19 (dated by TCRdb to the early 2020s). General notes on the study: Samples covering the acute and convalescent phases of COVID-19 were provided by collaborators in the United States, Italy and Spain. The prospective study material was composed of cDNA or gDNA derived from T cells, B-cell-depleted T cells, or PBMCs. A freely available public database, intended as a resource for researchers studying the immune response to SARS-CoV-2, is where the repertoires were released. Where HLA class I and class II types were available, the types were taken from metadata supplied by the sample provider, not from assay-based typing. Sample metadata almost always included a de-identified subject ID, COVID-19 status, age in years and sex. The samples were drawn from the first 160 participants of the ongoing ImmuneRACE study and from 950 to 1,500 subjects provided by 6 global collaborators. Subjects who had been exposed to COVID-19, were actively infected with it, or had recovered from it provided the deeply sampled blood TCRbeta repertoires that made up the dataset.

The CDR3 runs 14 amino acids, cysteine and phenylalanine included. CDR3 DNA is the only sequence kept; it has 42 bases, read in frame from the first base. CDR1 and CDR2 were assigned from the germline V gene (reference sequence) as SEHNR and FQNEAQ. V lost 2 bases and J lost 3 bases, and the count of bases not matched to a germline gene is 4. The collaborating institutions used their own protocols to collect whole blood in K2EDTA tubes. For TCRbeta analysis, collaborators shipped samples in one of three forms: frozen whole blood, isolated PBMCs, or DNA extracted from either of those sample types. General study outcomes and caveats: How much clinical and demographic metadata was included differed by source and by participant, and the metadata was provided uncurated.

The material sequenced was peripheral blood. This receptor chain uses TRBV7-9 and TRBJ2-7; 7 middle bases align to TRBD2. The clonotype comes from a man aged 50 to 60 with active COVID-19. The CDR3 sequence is CASSLSAGDYEQYF. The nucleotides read TGTGCCAGCAGCTTATCGGCGGGAGACTACGAGCAGTACTTC.